This paragraph covers one T cell receptor beta chain sequence. The antigen is undetermined. For TCRbeta, the library was prepared with unique molecular identifiers. Each CDR3 protein is one row after TCRdb ran MiXCR on the PCR reads. The sample contains some 830,000 distinct CDR3 sequences, 16% of which appear only once. The data originate from a study of T-cell reconstitution after alpha-beta-depleted transplantation in children. Study findings and constraints: Where some patients showed high TCRbeta diversity at day 60, it came from recipient T cells and thymic progenitors that had survived. Reported findings indicate that, about two months after transplant, alpha-beta T cells came from several hundred expanded clones, which were derived from non-depleted graft cells. By one year post-transplant, T-cell counts and diversity largely arose from T cells that were newly produced.

Sequencing was performed on PBMCs, mostly from graft donor cells, taken 360 days after TCRalphabeta/CD19-depleted stem cell transplant. This receptor was identified in a male patient aged 10 to 17 who had a stem cell transplant for acute lymphoblastic leukemia, so the T cells may come from the graft donor.

The CDR3 DNA follows: TGCGCCAGCAGCTCCTTGGGACTAGGGACCGGGGAGCTGTTTTTT. It codes for CASSSLGLGTGELFF. V is TRBV5-1 and J is TRBJ2-2; TRBD2 matches at 8 bases. CDR3 length equals 15 residues. Trimming cost V 3 bases and J 5 bases; bases outside gene matches: 6. Germline lookup yields CDR1 SGHRS and CDR2 YFSETQ.